What follows are 7 T cell receptor beta chains derived from one specimen sequenced in a study of T-cell memory formation after mild COVID-19. TCRdb independently ran MiXCR on the 5' RACE reads; one entry per CDR3 protein. The sample lists around 300,000 distinct CDR3 sequences; roughly 21% were seen once. The sequenced sample consisted of PBMCs or a T cell subset sorted from them (not recorded which). These receptors were taken from a man aged 18 to 30 who had mild COVID-19 (a few samples of this study predate the infection). Cell type and time point are not known.

The rearrangement links TRBV12-3 or TRBV12-4 to TRBJ2-2; 9 bases are shared with TRBD1. This CDR3 region has 14 residues. CDR3 amino acids: CASGWGQGFGELFF. CDR3 nucleotides: TGTGCTTCAGGGTGGGGACAGGGTTTCGGGGAGCTGTTTTTT.

This clonotype was observed a handful of times. The gene calls are TRBV5-4 and TRBJ2-7; perhaps TRBD1 as D (6 bases). CDR3 length: 15 amino acids. Looked up from germline, CDR1 is SGHNT and CDR2 is YYREEE (reference sequence). Trimming removed 2 bases at V and 0 bases at J, with 12 bases between. The CDR3 protein is CASSFSRDNSYEQYF. The CDR3 coding sequence is TGTGCCAGCAGCTTCTCTCGGGACAACTCCTACGAGCAGTACTTC.

The chain has TRBV12-3 or TRBV12-4 and TRBJ1-1, with D perhaps TRBD1 (5 bases). CDR3 length: 14 amino acids. The V and J ends lost 6 bases and 1 base respectively, with 12 bases between them. The CDR3, as DNA: TGTGCCAGCAGCCAACAGGACGGGAACACTGAAGCTTTCTTT. Amino acids: CASSQQDGNTEAFF.

The chain has TRBV7-2 and TRBJ1-1, with 7 bases identical to TRBD1. The length of the CDR3 is 17 residues. V shed 2 bases, J shed 0 bases, and the junction held 9 bases outside the gene matches. CDR1 is SGHTA and CDR2 is FQGNSA in the germline V gene. The CDR3 here is CASSLSDRNIMNTEAFF. DNA for the CDR3: TGTGCCAGCAGCTTATCGGACAGGAATATTATGAACACTGAAGCTTTCTTT.

The V call is TRBV7-8, the J call TRBJ2-3; a possible D gene is TRBD2 (5 bases). The V end lost 2 bases, the J end lost 5 bases, and 11 bases lay between the germline ends. The CDR3 runs to 14 residues. Germline loops: CDR1 SGHVS, CDR2 FQNEAQ. The CDR3 sequence is CASSLLGSGDTQYF. CDR3 in DNA: TGTGCCAGCAGCTTACTGGGCAGCGGAGATACGCAGTATTTT.

The CDR3 DNA follows: TGTGCCAGCTCGCCCGATAACCAGCCCCAGCATTTT. Translating it yields CASSPDNQPQHF. V is TRBV18 and J is TRBJ1-5; no clear D. With 6 bases removed from V and 7 bases from J, the gap between germline ends came to 10 bases. Germline V gene lookup returns CDR1 KGHSH and CDR2 LQKENI. The CDR3 consists of 12 residues.

The chain is built from TRBV6-5 and TRBJ2-1; 11 nucleotides agree with TRBD2. The trim removed 0 bases at V and 6 bases at J, leaving 1 base unmatched. Per germline, CDR1 MNHEY and CDR2 SVGAGI. The CDR3 has 15 residues. CDR3 in DNA: TGTGCCAGCAGTTACTCCGGGACTAGCGGCAATGAGCAGTTCTTC. This translates into CASSYSGTSGNEQFF.